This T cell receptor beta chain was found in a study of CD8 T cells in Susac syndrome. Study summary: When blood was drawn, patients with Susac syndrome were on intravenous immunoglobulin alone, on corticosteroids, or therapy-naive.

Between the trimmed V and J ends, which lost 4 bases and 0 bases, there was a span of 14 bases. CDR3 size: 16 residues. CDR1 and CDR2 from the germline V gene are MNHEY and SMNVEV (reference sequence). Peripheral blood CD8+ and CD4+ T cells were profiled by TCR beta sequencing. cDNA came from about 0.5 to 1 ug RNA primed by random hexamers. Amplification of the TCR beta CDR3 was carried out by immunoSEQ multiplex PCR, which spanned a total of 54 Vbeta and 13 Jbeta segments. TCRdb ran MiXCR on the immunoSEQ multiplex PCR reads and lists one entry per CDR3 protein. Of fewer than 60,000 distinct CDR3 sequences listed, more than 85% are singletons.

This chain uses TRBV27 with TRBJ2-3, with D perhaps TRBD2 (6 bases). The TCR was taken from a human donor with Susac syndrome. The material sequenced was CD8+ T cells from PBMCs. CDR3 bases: TGTGCCAGCAGTTCCTCTGGGGGGACTAGCACAGATACGCAGTATTTT. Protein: CASSSSGGTSTDTQYF.